This T cell receptor (beta chain) was captured by sequencing in a study of shared clonotypes between healthy human individuals. For the study at large: There were three CD4 naive, three CD4 memory, two CD8 naive and one CD8 memory plates per donor. Whole-study findings and limits: Estimated clonotype richness was generally higher in naive than memory subsets.

The study separated CD4+ cells into CD45RA+ naive and CD45RA-negative memory subsets. This clone has only one observation. Its antigen remains unidentified. The repertoire was sequenced with immunoSEQ multiplex PCR; TCRdb's copy has only in-frame clones and lacks some. The sample comprises roughly 2,500,000 clones, approximately 94% of which are singletons, and about 0.39% rests with the top ten. This CDR3 is 11 amino acids long. Trimming pared 4 bases from V and 3 bases from J, leaving 3 bases between. Germline V gene data show CDR1 as MNHEY and CDR2 as SVGAGI. The clonotype was recovered from a man between 18 and 29 years old in good health. Some clones in this sample may be carry-over from other donors' samples. The chain employs TRBV6-5 and TRBJ2-5, with unresolved D. The sequencing sample was made of naive CD4+ T cells from PBMCs. The subset was: CD45RA+ positively selected. CDR3 DNA sequence: TGTGCCAGCAGTTCCAAAGAGACCCAGTACTTC. Its protein product is CASSSKETQYF.